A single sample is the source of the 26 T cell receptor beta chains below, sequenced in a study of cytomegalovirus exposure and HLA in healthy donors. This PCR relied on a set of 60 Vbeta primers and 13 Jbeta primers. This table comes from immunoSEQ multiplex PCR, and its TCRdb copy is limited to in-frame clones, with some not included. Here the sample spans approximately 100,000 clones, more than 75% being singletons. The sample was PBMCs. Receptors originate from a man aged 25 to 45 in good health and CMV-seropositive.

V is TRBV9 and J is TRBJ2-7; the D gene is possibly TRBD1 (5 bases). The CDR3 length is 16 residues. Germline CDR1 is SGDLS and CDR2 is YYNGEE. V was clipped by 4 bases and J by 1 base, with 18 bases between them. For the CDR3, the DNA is TGTGCCAGCAGCCCTCAATTGATGACAGCTTCCTACGAGCAGTACTTC. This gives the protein CASSPQLMTASYEQYF.

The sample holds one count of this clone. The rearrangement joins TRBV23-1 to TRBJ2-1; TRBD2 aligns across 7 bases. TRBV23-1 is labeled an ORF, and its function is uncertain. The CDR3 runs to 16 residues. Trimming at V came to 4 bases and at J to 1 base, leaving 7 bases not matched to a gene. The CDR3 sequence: CASSPSGTKSYNEQFF. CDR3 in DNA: TGCGCCAGCAGTCCCAGCGGGACCAAGTCCTACAATGAGCAGTTCTTC.

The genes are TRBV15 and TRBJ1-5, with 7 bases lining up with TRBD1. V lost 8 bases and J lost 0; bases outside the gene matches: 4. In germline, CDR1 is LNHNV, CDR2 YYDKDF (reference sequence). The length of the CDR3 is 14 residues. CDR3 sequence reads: CATRPGGSNQPQHF. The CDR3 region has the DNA TGTGCCACCCGTCCAGGGGGTAGCAATCAGCCCCAGCATTTT.

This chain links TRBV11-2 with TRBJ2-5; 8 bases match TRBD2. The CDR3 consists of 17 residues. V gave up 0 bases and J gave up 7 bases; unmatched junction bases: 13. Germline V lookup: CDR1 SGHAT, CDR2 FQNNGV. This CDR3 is CASSLDPTSGRVGTQYF. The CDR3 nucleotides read TGTGCCAGCAGCTTAGATCCCACTAGCGGAAGGGTTGGGACCCAGTACTTC.

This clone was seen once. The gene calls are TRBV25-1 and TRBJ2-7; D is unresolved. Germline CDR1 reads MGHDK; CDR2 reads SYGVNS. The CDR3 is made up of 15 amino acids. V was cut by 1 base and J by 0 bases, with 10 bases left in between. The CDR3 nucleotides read TGTGCCAGCAGTGAATCTGGGCGAAGCTCCTACGAGCAGTACTTC. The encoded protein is CASSESGRSSYEQYF.

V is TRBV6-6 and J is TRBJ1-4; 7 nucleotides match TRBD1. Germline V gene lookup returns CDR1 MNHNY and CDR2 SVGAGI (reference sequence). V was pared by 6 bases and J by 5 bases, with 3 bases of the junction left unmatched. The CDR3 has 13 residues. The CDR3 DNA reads TGTGCCAGCAGGACAGGGTCAAATGAAAAACTGTTTTTT. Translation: CASRTGSNEKLFF.

The CDR3 DNA sequence: TGTGCCAGCAGCCAAATATCCGCCGGCACCGGGGAGCTGTTTTTT. Protein: CASSQISAGTGELFF. The chain uses TRBV7-6 and TRBJ2-2; D unclear. This CDR3 spans 15 amino acids. V lost 5 bases to trimming and J lost 4 bases, with 14 bases between them. The germline gives CDR1 SGHVS, CDR2 FNYEAQ.

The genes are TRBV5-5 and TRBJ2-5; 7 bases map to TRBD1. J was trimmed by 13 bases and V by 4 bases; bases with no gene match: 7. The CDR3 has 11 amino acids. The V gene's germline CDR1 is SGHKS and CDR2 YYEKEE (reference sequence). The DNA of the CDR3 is TGTGCCAGCAGCGCCGACAGGGCCCCGTACTTC. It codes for CASSADRAPYF.

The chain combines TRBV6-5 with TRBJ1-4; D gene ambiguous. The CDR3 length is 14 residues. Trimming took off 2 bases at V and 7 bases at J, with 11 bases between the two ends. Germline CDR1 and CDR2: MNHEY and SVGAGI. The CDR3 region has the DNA TGTGCCAGCAGTTACGGCGAACCGGGTGAAAAACTGTTTTTT. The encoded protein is CASSYGEPGEKLFF.

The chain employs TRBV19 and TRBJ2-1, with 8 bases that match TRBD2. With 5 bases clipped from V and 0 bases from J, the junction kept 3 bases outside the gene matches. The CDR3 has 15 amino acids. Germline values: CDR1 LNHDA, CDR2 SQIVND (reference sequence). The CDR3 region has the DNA TGTGCCAGTAGTCCCCTAGCGGGCTCCTACAATGAGCAGTTCTTC. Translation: CASSPLAGSYNEQFF.

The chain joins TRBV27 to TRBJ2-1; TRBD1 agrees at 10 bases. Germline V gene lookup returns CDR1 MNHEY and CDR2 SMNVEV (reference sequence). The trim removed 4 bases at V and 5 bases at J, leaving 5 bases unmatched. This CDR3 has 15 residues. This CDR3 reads CASSSRDRGNNEQFF. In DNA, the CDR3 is TGTGCCAGCAGTTCCCGGGACAGGGGTAACAATGAGCAGTTCTTC.

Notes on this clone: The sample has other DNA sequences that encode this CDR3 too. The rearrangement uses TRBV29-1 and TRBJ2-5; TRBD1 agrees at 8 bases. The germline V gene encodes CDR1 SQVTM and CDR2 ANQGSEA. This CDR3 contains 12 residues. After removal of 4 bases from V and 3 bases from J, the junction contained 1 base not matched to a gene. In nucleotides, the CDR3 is TGCAGCGTTGGACAGGGGAAAGAGACCCAGTACTTC. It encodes CSVGQGKETQYF.

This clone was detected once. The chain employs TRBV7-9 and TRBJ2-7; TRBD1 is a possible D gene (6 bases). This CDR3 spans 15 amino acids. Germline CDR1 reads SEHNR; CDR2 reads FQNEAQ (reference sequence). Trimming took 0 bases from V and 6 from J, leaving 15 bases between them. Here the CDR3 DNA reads TGTGCCAGCAGCTTAGCCGGCAGGGGAAGTAGCGAGCAGTACTTC. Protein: CASSLAGRGSSEQYF.

The CDR3 loop reads CASSGSRREQYF. Written as DNA, the CDR3 is TGTGCCAGTAGCGGGAGTCGTAGGGAGCAGTACTTC. The genes are TRBV19 and TRBJ2-7, with D possibly TRBD2 on 6 matching bases. The V and J ends lost 6 bases and 7 bases respectively, with 13 bases between them. The CDR3 runs to 12 residues. Germline assignment: CDR1 LNHDA and CDR2 SQIVND (reference sequence).

The CDR3, as DNA: TGCGCCAGCAGCCAAGAAGGGCAGGGCGGGGAGCTGTTTTTT. Encoded protein: CASSQEGQGGELFF. This rearrangement joins TRBV4-1 to TRBJ2-2; D perhaps matches TRBD1 (5 bases). Trimming cost V 0 bases and J 7 bases, with 9 bases left between them. The CDR3 covers 14 residues. From germline, CDR1 is MGHRA and CDR2 YSYEKL.

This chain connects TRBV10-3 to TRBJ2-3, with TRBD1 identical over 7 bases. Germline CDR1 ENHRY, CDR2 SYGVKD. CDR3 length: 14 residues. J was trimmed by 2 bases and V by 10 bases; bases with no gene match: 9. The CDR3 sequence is CASQTGWTTDTQYF. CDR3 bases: TGTGCCAGTCAGACAGGGTGGACCACAGATACGCAGTATTTT.

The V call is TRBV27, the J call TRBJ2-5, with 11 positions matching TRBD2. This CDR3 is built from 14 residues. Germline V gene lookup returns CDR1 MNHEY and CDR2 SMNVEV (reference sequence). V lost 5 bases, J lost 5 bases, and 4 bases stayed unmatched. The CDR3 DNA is TGTGCCAGCAGTCCGACTAGCGGGACGGAGACCCAGTACTTC. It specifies CASSPTSGTETQYF.

This CDR3 reads CASSLGSGRAFF. CDR3 bases: TGTGCCAGCAGCTTAGGTTCTGGTCGGGCTTTCTTT. The chain links TRBV7-9 to TRBJ1-1; D is ambiguous. The CDR3 runs to 12 residues. The V gene lost 1 base and the J gene lost 11 bases, with 11 bases spanning the gap. In germline, CDR1 is SEHNR, CDR2 FQNEAQ (reference sequence).

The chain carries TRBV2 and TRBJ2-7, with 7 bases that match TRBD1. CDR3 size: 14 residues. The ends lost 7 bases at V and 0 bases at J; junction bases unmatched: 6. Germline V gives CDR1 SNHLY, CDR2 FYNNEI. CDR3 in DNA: TGTGCCAGCACCCGACAGGGTTCCTCCTACGAGCAGTACTTC. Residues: CASTRQGSSYEQYF.

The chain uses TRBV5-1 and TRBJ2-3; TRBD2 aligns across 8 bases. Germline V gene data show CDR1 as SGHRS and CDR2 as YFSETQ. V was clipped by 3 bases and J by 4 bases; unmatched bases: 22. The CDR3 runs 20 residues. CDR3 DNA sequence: TGCGCCAGCAGCTCCGAGATGACCTACCAGGGACTAGATGGGGCAGATACGCAGTATTTT. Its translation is CASSSEMTYQGLDGADTQYF.

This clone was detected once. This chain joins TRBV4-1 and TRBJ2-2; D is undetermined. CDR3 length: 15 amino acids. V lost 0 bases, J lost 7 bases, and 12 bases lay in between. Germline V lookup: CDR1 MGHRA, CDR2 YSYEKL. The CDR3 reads CASSQDSAGGGELFF. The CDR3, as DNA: TGCGCCAGCAGCCAAGACAGTGCAGGTGGCGGGGAGCTGTTTTTT.

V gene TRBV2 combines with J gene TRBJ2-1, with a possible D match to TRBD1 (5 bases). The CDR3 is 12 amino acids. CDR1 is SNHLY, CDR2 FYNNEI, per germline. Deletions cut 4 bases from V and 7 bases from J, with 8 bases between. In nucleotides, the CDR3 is TGTGCCAGCAGTGCCCAGGGTAATGAGCAGTTCTTC. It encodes CASSAQGNEQFF.

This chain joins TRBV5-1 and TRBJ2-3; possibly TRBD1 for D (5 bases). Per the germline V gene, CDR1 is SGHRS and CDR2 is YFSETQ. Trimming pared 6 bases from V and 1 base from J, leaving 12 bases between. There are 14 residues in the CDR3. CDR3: CASTRTPRTDTQYF. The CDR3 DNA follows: TGCGCCAGCACACGGACACCACGCACAGATACGCAGTATTTT.

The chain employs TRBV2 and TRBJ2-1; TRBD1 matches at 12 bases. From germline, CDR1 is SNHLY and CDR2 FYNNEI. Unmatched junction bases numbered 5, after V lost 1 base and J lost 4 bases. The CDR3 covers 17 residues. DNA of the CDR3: TGTGCCAGCAGTGAAGTGGGACAGGGGGCTTGGTACAATGAGCAGTTCTTC. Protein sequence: CASSEVGQGAWYNEQFF.

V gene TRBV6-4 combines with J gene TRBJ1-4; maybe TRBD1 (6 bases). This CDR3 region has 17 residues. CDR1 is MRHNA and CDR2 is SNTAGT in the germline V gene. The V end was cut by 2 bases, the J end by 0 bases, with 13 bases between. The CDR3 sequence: CASSDRGTVATNEKLFF. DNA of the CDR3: TGTGCCAGCAGTGACAGGGGGACGGTAGCAACTAATGAAAAACTGTTTTTT.

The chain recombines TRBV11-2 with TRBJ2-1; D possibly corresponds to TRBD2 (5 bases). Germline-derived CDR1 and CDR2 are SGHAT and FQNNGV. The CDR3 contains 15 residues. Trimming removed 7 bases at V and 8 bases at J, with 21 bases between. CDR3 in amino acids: CASTVSRGSVYEQFF. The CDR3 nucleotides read TGTGCCAGCACCGTCAGCCGAGGGAGTGTTTATGAGCAGTTCTTC.